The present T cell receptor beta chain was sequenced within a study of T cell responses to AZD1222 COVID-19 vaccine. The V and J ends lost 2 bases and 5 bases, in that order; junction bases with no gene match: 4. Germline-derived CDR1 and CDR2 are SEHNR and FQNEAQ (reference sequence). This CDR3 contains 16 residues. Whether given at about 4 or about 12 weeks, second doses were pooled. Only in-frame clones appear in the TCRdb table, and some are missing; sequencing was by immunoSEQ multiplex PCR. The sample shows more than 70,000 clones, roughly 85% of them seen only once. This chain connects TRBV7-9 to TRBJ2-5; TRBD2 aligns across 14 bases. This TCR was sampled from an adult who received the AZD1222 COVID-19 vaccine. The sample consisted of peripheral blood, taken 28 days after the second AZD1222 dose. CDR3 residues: CASSLLGTSGSETQYF. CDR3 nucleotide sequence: TGTGCCAGCAGCTTATTGGGGACTAGCGGGAGTGAGACCCAGTACTTC.